A single sample gave rise to the 8 T cell receptor beta chains below, sequenced in a study of Graves' ophthalmopathy and Graves' hyperthyroidism. Using RNA transcripts, the TCR beta CDR3 regions were amplified. Following a first-round RT-PCR that used HTBI primers, a second-round multiplex PCR was carried out. TCRdb reprocessed the multiplex PCR reads via MiXCR and lists one record per CDR3 protein. The sample includes 900,000 to 1,200,000 distinct CDR3 sequences, approximately 35% of them seen just once. Material: peripheral blood or thyroid tissue (not recorded which). The receptors come from an adult man with Graves' hyperthyroidism.

About this clonotype itself: A read error may produce the germline difference seen at one junction end. V and J are TRBV9 and TRBJ2-2; D may correspond to TRBD1 or TRBD2 (6 bases each). In germline, CDR1 is SGDLS, CDR2 YYNGEE. The CDR3 loop spans 14 amino acids. The CDR3 region has the DNA TGTGCCAGCAACGTAGCAGGGGAGGACGGGGAGCTGTTTTTT. Protein sequence: CASNVAGEDGELFF. The full variable domain, completed using reference TRBV9 and TRBJ2-2, is DSGVTQTPKHLITATGQRVTLRCSPRSGDLSVYWYQQSLDQGLQFLIQYYNGEERAKGNILERFSAQQFPDLHSELNLSSLELGDSALYFCASNVAGEDGELFFGEGSRLTVL.

CDR3 sequence reads: CASSVVTGVTYGYTF. The CDR3 DNA is TGTGCCAGCAGCGTAGTAACAGGGGTGACCTATGGCTACACCTTC. This chain uses TRBV7-2 with TRBJ1-2, with 7 bases aligning to TRBD1. The CDR3 runs 15 residues. Germline CDR1 and CDR2: SGHTA and FQGNSA. Trimming cost V 5 bases and J 4 bases; bases outside gene matches: 10.

V usage is TRBV10-3 and J usage is TRBJ2-7, with 9 bases lining up with TRBD1. The V gene's germline CDR1 is ENHRY and CDR2 SYGVKD. The CDR3 consists of 15 residues. J was trimmed by 4 bases and V by 6 bases; bases with no gene match: 10. CDR3 DNA: TGTGCCATCAGCGCGCCGGACAGGGGCAATTACGAGCAGTACTTC. It codes for CAISAPDRGNYEQYF.

Turning to this clonotype: This may stem from a read error, because a much larger clone lies one nucleotide away. V is TRBV7-6 and J is TRBJ2-5, with TRBD2 matching 12 bases. Trimming at V came to 1 base and at J to 5 bases, leaving 2 bases not matched to a gene. This CDR3 spans 15 amino acids. Germline V gives CDR1 SGHVS, CDR2 FNYEAQ. DNA for the CDR3: TGTGCCAGCAGCTTAGGGACTAGCGGGATGGAGACCCAGTACTTC. This sequence encodes CASSLGTSGMETQYF.

This clonotype was seen ten or more times. CDR3 nucleotides: TGCAGTGCCCGCATGTACCAAGAGACCCAGTACTTC. It is translated as CSARMYQETQYF. This rearrangement joins TRBV20-1 to TRBJ2-5; D is undetermined. The germline CDR1 and CDR2 sequences are DFQATT and SNEGSKA (reference sequence). V shed 6 bases and J shed 0 bases, with 8 bases lying between them. CDR3 length: 12 amino acids.

For this clonotype: With a much larger clone just one base away, this may be a read error. The gene calls are TRBV7-2 and TRBJ1-2, with 7 bases fitting TRBD1. Unmatched junction bases numbered 6, after V lost 5 bases and J lost 0 bases. CDR1 and CDR2 (germline): SGHTA, FQGNSA. The CDR3 loop spans 15 amino acids. CDR3 loop: CASSMGQSPNYGYTF. In nucleotides, the CDR3 is TGTGCCAGCAGCATGGGACAGAGCCCTAACTATGGCTACACCTTC.

Remarks on this clonotype: This clone may be a read error of a much larger clone one base away. The chain couples TRBV6-2 or TRBV6-3 to TRBJ1-5, with 7 bases aligning to TRBD1. The germline gives CDR1 MNHEY, CDR2 SVGEGT. This CDR3 is built from 16 residues. The CDR3 spells CAISYVRQGRNQPQHF. The CDR3 DNA reads TGTGCCATCAGTTACGTACGACAGGGCCGCAATCAGCCCCAGCATTTT.

This clonotype occurred many times. The chain carries TRBV7-2 and TRBJ1-2; no firm D call. V was trimmed by 4 bases and J by 2 bases, leaving 11 bases between them. CDR1 is SGHTA and CDR2 is FQGNSA in the germline V gene. The CDR3 totals 14 residues. The CDR3 loop is CASSSTVRNYGYTF. CDR3 in DNA: TGTGCCAGCAGCTCGACCGTCAGGAACTATGGCTACACCTTC. Based on the CDR3 plus reference TRBV7-2 and TRBJ1-2, the full variable domain is GAGVSQSPSNKVTEKGKDVELRCDPISGHTALYWYRQSLGQGLEFLIYFQGNSAPDKSGLPSDRFSAERTGGSVSTLTIQRTQQEDSAVYLCASSSTVRNYGYTFGSGTRLTVV.